The rows below give T cell receptor beta chains drawn from one sample of a study of T-cell reconstitution after alpha-beta-depleted transplantation in children. TCRdb recomputed calls from the PCR reads with MiXCR, one row per CDR3 protein. The repertoire holds 210,000 or so distinct CDR3 sequences, with under 9.5% as singletons. The starting material was PBMCs from the stem cell graft donor, obtained from the stem cell graft. The receptor source for this set is a human donor who donated a stem cell graft to a child with acute lymphoblastic leukemia. Both conserved end residues are part of each CDR3. The order of the fields is clone size, V gene, D gene, J gene, CDR3 protein, CDR3 DNA. The D gene is left open where the match is weak. Not every row has a clone size; where given, it reads once, few, many or a size class.

>few|TRBV20-1|.|TRBJ2-7
CSAVGTSADEQYF
TGCAGTGCTGTCGGGACAAGCGCTGATGAGCAGTACTTC
>few|TRBV6-5|TRBD2|TRBJ2-1
CASSSSGAKYNEQFF
TGTGCCAGCAGTTCTAGCGGGGCGAAGTACAATGAGCAGTTCTTC
>few|TRBV6-5|.|TRBJ1-1
CASSYSGTLDTEAFF
TGTGCCAGCAGTTACTCGGGCACCCTGGACACTGAAGCTTTCTTT
>.|TRBV12-3/TRBV12-4|.|TRBJ1-5
CASSPTGIHSNQPQHF
TGTGCCAGCAGCCCCACAGGGATCCATAGCAATCAGCCCCAGCATTTT
>.|TRBV12-3/TRBV12-4|.|TRBJ2-6
CASSLAVAGANVLTF
TGTGCCAGCAGTTTAGCGGTAGCTGGGGCCAACGTCCTGACTTTC
>few|TRBV12-3/TRBV12-4|.|TRBJ2-5
CASSFGSEETQYF
TGTGCCAGCAGTTTTGGCAGTGAAGAGACCCAGTACTTC
>.|TRBV4-1|TRBD1|TRBJ1-1
CASSQDGTGGFTEAFF
TGCGCCAGCAGCCAAGACGGGACAGGGGGCTTCACTGAAGCTTTCTTT
>.|TRBV12-3/TRBV12-4|TRBD2|TRBJ2-1
CASILLAGGSSNEQFF
TGTGCCAGCATCCTTCTAGCGGGGGGGTCCTCCAATGAGCAGTTCTTC
>.|TRBV7-8|TRBD1|TRBJ2-7
CASSFKAHAGTGSSYEQYF
TGTGCCAGCAGCTTCAAAGCACATGCCGGGACAGGGTCCTCCTACGAGCAGTACTTC
>.|TRBV6-5|.|TRBJ2-7
CAVRDFTYEQYF
TGTGCCGTCCGGGACTTCACTTACGAGCAGTACTTC
>few|TRBV20-1|TRBD1|TRBJ1-1
CSAMTGVRVNTEAFF
TGCAGTGCTATGACAGGGGTTAGGGTGAACACTGAAGCTTTCTTT
>.|TRBV25-1|.|TRBJ1-2
CASRSGARGDYGYTF
TGTGCCAGCAGATCCGGGGCCAGAGGTGACTATGGCTACACCTTC
>many|TRBV5-1|.|TRBJ1-2
CASSREGGYTF
TGCGCCAGCAGCCGGGAGGGTGGCTACACCTTC
>few|TRBV3-1|.|TRBJ2-1
CASSQEWGLSYNEQFF
TGTGCCAGCAGCCAAGAATGGGGGCTTTCCTACAATGAGCAGTTCTTC
>many|TRBV28|.|TRBJ2-7
CASSQQGDEQYF
TGTGCCAGCAGCCAACAGGGTGACGAGCAGTACTTC
>.|TRBV9|TRBD1|TRBJ1-2
CASSAPKLWDSYGYTF
TGTGCCAGCAGCGCCCCAAAGCTCTGGGACAGCTATGGCTACACCTTC
>many|TRBV24-1|TRBD1|TRBJ2-1
CATSDPGTAPNEQFF
TGTGCCACCAGTGATCCCGGGACAGCTCCCAATGAGCAGTTCTTC
>few|TRBV20-1|.|TRBJ2-1
CSVISIDRFNEQFF
TGCAGTGTCATATCAATAGACAGGTTCAATGAGCAGTTCTTC
>many|TRBV20-1|TRBD1|TRBJ1-4
CSAPKGQRATNEKLFF
TGCAGTGCTCCTAAGGGACAGAGAGCAACTAATGAAAAACTGTTTTTT
>few|TRBV6-2/TRBV6-3|.|TRBJ2-5
CASSPDFKETQYF
TGTGCCAGCAGTCCTGACTTTAAAGAGACCCAGTACTTC
>many|TRBV20-1|TRBD1|TRBJ2-4
CSAIRITGGLPKNIQYF
TGCAGTGCTATTAGGATCACAGGGGGTTTACCCAAAAACATTCAGTACTTC
>many|TRBV20-1|TRBD1|TRBJ2-7
CSASPPTGGYEQYF
TGCAGTGCTAGCCCTCCTACAGGGGGCTACGAGCAGTACTTC
>.|TRBV5-6|.|TRBJ1-3
CASSWDVGSGNTIYF
TGTGCCAGCAGCTGGGACGTCGGATCAGGAAACACCATATATTTT
>few|TRBV30|.|TRBJ1-1
CAWAPSRGNTEAFF
TGTGCCTGGGCCCCAAGTAGGGGGAACACTGAAGCTTTCTTT
>few|TRBV20-1|TRBD2|TRBJ2-1
CSARTSGGAGSQQFF
TGCAGTGCTAGGACTAGCGGGGGGGCTGGGTCCCAGCAGTTCTTC
>.|TRBV5-1|TRBD1|TRBJ2-2
CASSLVGTGNTGELFF
TGCGCCAGCAGCTTGGTCGGGACAGGGAACACCGGGGAGCTGTTTTTT
>few|TRBV5-1|.|TRBJ1-6
CASSSRVLNSPLHF
TGCGCCAGCAGCTCCCGGGTCCTAAATTCACCCCTCCACTTT
>many|TRBV9|.|TRBJ1-1
CASSVLNTEAFF
TGTGCCAGCAGCGTCTTGAACACTGAAGCTTTCTTT
>many|TRBV12-3/TRBV12-4|.|TRBJ2-3
CASKGYSTDTQYF
TGTGCCAGCAAGGGCTATAGCACAGATACGCAGTATTTT
>.|TRBV6-5|.|TRBJ2-1
CASSSYPSSSYNEQFF
TGTGCCAGCAGTTCGTACCCATCTAGCTCCTACAATGAGCAGTTCTTC
>few|TRBV29-1|.|TRBJ1-1
CSVREEAFF
TGCAGCGTTAGGGAAGAAGCTTTCTTT
>few|TRBV5-1|.|TRBJ2-7
CASSSGNRVPEQYF
TGCGCCAGCAGCTCAGGTAACAGGGTGCCCGAGCAGTACTTC
>many|TRBV20-1|.|TRBJ1-1
CSARSNTEAFF
TGCAGTGCTAGAAGTAACACTGAAGCTTTCTTT
>many|TRBV3-1|.|TRBJ2-3
CASSHSLTTDTQYF
TGTGCCAGCAGCCACAGCTTAACCACAGATACGCAGTATTTT
>.|TRBV7-9|TRBD1|TRBJ1-3
CASSRTGASSGNTIYF
TGTGCCAGCAGCAGGACAGGGGCGAGCTCTGGAAACACCATATATTTT
>.|TRBV7-9|.|TRBJ1-1
CASSFFTGGEAFF
TGTGCCAGCAGCTTTTTTACAGGAGGTGAAGCTTTCTTT
>many|TRBV12-3/TRBV12-4|.|TRBJ1-5
CASRTSWGKGNQPQHF
TGTGCCAGCAGAACTTCGTGGGGTAAGGGCAATCAGCCCCAGCATTTT
>few|TRBV2|TRBD2|TRBJ2-1
CASSRLGGSYNEQFF
TGTGCCAGCAGCCGCCTGGGGGGGTCCTACAATGAGCAGTTCTTC
>many|TRBV20-1|TRBD1|TRBJ1-5
CSAGDSYNQPQHF
TGCAGTGCTGGGGACAGCTACAATCAGCCCCAGCATTTT
>.|TRBV20-1|.|TRBJ2-3
CSAPETTDTQYF
TGCAGTGCACCGGAGACCACAGATACGCAGTATTTT
>many|TRBV20-1|TRBD2|TRBJ2-3
CSAIPPTSGFTDTQYF
TGCAGTGCTATTCCCCCGACTAGCGGATTCACAGATACGCAGTATTTT
>.|TRBV27|TRBD1|TRBJ1-2
CASSTGTGPFTINYGYTF
TGTGCCAGCAGTACCGGGACAGGGCCTTTTACGATTAACTATGGCTACACCTTC
>.|TRBV5-1|.|TRBJ2-7
CASSFGGGVSYEQYF
TGCGCCAGCAGTTTCGGAGGGGGGGTCTCCTACGAGCAGTACTTC
>many|TRBV6-1|.|TRBJ1-3
CASSDWAGPNTIYF
TGTGCCAGCAGTGACTGGGCAGGACCGAACACCATATATTTT
>.|TRBV5-1|TRBD1|TRBJ2-3
CASRDRASASTDTQYF
TGCGCCAGCAGGGACAGGGCGTCGGCTAGCACAGATACGCAGTATTTT
>.|TRBV7-9|.|TRBJ1-2
CASRPEVGGYTF
TGTGCCAGCAGGCCCGAGGTTGGCGGCTACACCTTC
>many|TRBV27|.|TRBJ1-5
CASSLTYNQPQHF
TGTGCCAGCAGTCTTACTTACAATCAGCCCCAGCATTTT
>.|TRBV11-2|.|TRBJ2-7
CASSLAAGVYEQYF
TGTGCCAGCAGCTTAGCGGCCGGGGTCTACGAGCAGTACTTC
>many|TRBV29-1|.|TRBJ1-1
CSVLGQMNTEAFF
TGCAGCGTGCTAGGACAGATGAACACTGAAGCTTTCTTT
>many|TRBV27|.|TRBJ1-1
CASSLPEANPTEAFF
TGTGCCAGCAGTCTCCCCGAGGCAAACCCCACTGAAGCTTTCTTT
>.|TRBV4-3|.|TRBJ2-1
CASSQDGGNEQFF
TGCGCCAGCAGCCAAGATGGGGGAAATGAGCAGTTCTTC
>.|TRBV4-3|.|TRBJ1-2
CASSQESWVEGYTF
TGCGCCAGCAGCCAAGAATCCTGGGTGGAAGGCTACACCTTC
>.|TRBV5-1|TRBD1|TRBJ1-2
CASSLATGASGYTF
TGCGCCAGCAGCTTGGCCACAGGGGCGAGTGGCTACACCTTC
>.|TRBV3-1|TRBD2|TRBJ2-5
CASCLRTSSAYQETQYF
TGTGCCAGCTGCCTCCGGACTAGTTCTGCGTACCAAGAGACCCAGTACTTC
>.|TRBV30|.|TRBJ1-4
CAWEEAPNEKLFF
TGTGCCTGGGAGGAGGCCCCTAATGAAAAACTGTTTTTT
>few|TRBV20-1|TRBD1|TRBJ2-1
CSAPPRDRGGNEQFF
TGCAGTGCTCCCCCCCGGGACAGGGGCGGCAATGAGCAGTTCTTC